This T cell receptor (beta chain) originates from a study of blood T cell repertoires in COVID-19. Germline V lookup: CDR1 LGHDT, CDR2 YNNKEL (reference sequence). J lost 2 bases, V lost 4 bases, and 14 bases had no gene match. This CDR3 has 17 amino acids. Some clones are missing from TCRdb's copy, which holds only in-frame ones; the method was immunoSEQ multiplex PCR. This sample has roughly 340,000 clones, with around nine tenths found just once. Sequencing was done on a sample of peripheral blood. V and J are TRBV3-1 (or the pseudogene TRBV3-2) and TRBJ2-7; 7 bases align to TRBD1. The source of this sequence is a woman in her 70s with COVID-19, enrolled during active disease. The CDR3 region is CASSPAEVGTAPYEQYF. The CDR3 DNA sequence: TGTGCCAGCAGCCCCGCCGAGGTCGGGACAGCACCCTACGAGCAGTACTTC.